The clone carrying this T cell receptor beta chain was detected many times. Its antigen is still unknown. These data come from a study of read filtering for tumor transcriptome and immune sequencing. In the study overall: The cohort had over 16 men and approximately 13 women aged roughly 47 to 85, mean around 66 years. R-ISS stage counts were eight or nine for I, around 17 for II, 7 for III. Whole-study results and caveats: IR-seq and RNA-seq agreed better without single-read clonotypes.

Sampling of bone marrow took place during active disease in every patient. From 300 to 450 ng of RNA, a library with molecular barcoded alpha/delta and beta/gamma adaptors was made. TCRdb processed the reads anew with MiXCR; each CDR3 protein has one entry. The sample lists about 130,000 distinct CDR3 sequences, roughly 13% occurring once. Sequencing used a population of CD138-negative cells sorted from bone marrow. The clonotype originates from a donor at least 40 years old with multiple myeloma.

In DNA, the CDR3 is TGCAGTGCTAGAGACTTACAAGAGACCCAGTACTTC. It yields the protein CSARDLQETQYF. The chain uses TRBV20-1 and TRBJ2-5; no reliable D call. V was clipped by 0 bases and J by 2 bases, with 4 bases between them. CDR3 length: 12 amino acids. The V gene's germline CDR1 is DFQATT and CDR2 SNEGSKA (reference sequence).